This TCR beta chain was recovered during a study of siplizumab effects on memory and regulatory T cells. Profiled with immunoSEQ multiplex PCR; TCRdb holds only in-frame clones, not every one. The profile shows roughly 25,000 clones, 84% of them singletons. CDR1 and CDR2 (germline): MNHEY, SMNVEV (reference sequence). The CDR3 runs 13 residues. The V gene end was trimmed by 5 bases and the J gene end by 7 bases; junction bases not matched to a gene: 4. This chain links TRBV27 with TRBJ2-3, with TRBD1 identical over 9 bases. The material sequenced was memory CD4+ T cells sorted from blood. The origin of this receptor is a human donor in good health. CDR3 loop: CASSADRGNTQYF. CDR3 DNA: TGTGCCAGCAGTGCGGACAGGGGAAATACGCAGTATTTT.